This T cell receptor (beta chain) was observed in a study of blood T cell repertoires in COVID-19. Participant-given clinical history determined each cohort assignment. Cohort 3 donors were reported recovered after two negative PCRs, clearance, or symptom resolution. Germline loops: CDR1 SGHVS, CDR2 FQNEAQ. The V end lost 2 bases, the J end lost 3 bases, and 13 bases lay between the germline ends. The CDR3 contains 16 residues. Sequenced by immunoSEQ multiplex PCR; TCRdb stores in-frame clones only, minus some. This sample yields around 150,000 clones, of which roughly 80% are seen a single time; 6.2% belongs to the top ten.

This TCR was sampled from a woman in her 40s who had recovered from COVID-19. J is TRBJ1-4 and V is TRBV7-8; D uncertain. Sequenced: PBMCs or T cells enriched from blood (not recorded which). The DNA for the CDR3 is TGTGCCAGCAGCTTAAGCGGGGAGGCCCCTAATGAAAAACTGTTTTTT. This gives the protein CASSLSGEAPNEKLFF.